This T cell receptor (beta chain) was sequenced during a study of T cells after yellow fever vaccination. The wider study: Fractions of limited cellularity were prepared by means of SMART-Seq v4 Ultra Low Input.

The germline CDR1 and CDR2 sequences are MNHNY and SVGAGI (reference sequence). The CDR3 sequence is 13 residues long. V lost 2 bases and J 4 bases, leaving 8 bases between the germline ends. The 5'RACE template-switching step produced TCR cDNA and added a universal primer site and UMIs. TCRdb itself ran the 5' RACE reads through MiXCR, one entry per CDR3 protein. The data show a few hundred thousand distinct CDR3 sequences, around a sixth seen once. There are a few counts of this clonotype. Source: PBMCs, taken 5 days after the first yellow fever vaccination. This receptor was identified in a man aged 18 to 35 who received the YFV17D yellow fever vaccine. V usage is TRBV6-6 and J usage is TRBJ2-5, with unresolved D. CDR3 sequence: CASSYVSAETQYF. In DNA, the CDR3 is TGTGCCAGCAGTTACGTTAGTGCAGAGACCCAGTACTTC.